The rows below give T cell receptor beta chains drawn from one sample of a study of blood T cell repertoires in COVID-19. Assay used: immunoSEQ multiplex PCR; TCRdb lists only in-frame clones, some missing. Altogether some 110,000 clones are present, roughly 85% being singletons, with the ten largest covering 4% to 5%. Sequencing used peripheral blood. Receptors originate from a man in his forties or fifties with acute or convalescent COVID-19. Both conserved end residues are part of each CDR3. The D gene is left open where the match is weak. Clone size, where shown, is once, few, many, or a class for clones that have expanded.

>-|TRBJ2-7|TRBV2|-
TGTGCCAGCAGCCAAACGGACGAGCAGTACTTC
CASSQTDEQYF
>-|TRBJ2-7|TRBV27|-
TGTGCCAGCAGTAAAGGACAGCCCTCCTACGAGCAGTACTTC
CASSKGQPSYEQYF
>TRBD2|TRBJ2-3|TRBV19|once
TGTGCCAGTAGTCGGGAGGAGGTTGGAGATACGCAGTATTTT
CASSREEVGDTQYF
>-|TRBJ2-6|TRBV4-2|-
TGTGCCAGCAGCCAATCCCGAGGCTCTGGGGCCAACGTCCTGACTTTC
CASSQSRGSGANVLTF
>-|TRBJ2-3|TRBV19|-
TGTGCCAGTAGTCCGGATTTGACAGGTGGGGATACGCAGTATTTT
CASSPDLTGGDTQYF
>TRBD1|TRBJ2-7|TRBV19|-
TGTGCCAGTAGTATCGAGGACAGGGCGTACGAGCAGTACTTC
CASSIEDRAYEQYF
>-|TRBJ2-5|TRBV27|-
TGTGCCAGCGGCCGAGGTGGGAGCCAAGAGACCCAGTACTTC
CASGRGGSQETQYF
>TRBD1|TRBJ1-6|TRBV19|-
TGTGCCAGTAGTATGGGACAGGGTTATAATTCACCCCTCCACTTT
CASSMGQGYNSPLHF
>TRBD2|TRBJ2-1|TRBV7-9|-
TGTGCCAGCAGCTTAGTAACGGGAGGAACCAATGAGCAGTTCTTC
CASSLVTGGTNEQFF
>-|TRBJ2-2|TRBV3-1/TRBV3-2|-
TGTGCCAGCAGCCCAGGGGTGGGAGTCGGGGAGCTGTTTTTT
CASSPGVGVGELFF
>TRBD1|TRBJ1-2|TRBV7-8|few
TGTGCCAGCAGCCTGGGACAGGGAGCTGACTATGGCTACACCTTC
CASSLGQGADYGYTF
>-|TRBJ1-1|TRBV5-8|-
TGTGCCAGCAGCGGGCCGGACACTGAAGCTTTCTTT
CASSGPDTEAFF
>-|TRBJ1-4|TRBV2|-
TGTGCCAGCAGACCCGAAAGCGGCAGAAGAGCCCATGAAAAACTGTTTTTT
CASRPESGRRAHEKLFF
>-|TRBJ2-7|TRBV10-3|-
TGTGCCATCAGTGAGTACACCGAGCAGTACTTC
CAISEYTEQYF
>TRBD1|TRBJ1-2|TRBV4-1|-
TGCGCCAGCAGCCGCGACAGGGGGGATGGCTACACCTTC
CASSRDRGDGYTF
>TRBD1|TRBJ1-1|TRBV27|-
TGTGCCAGCATGCCCGGGACAGGGGCGAACACTGAAGCTTTCTTT
CASMPGTGANTEAFF
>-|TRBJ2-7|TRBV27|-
TGTGCCAGCAGTTACGGGTTGCGCTACGAGCAGTACTTC
CASSYGLRYEQYF
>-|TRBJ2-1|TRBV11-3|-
TGTGCCAGCAGCTCCAGGGGCGGTAGGTATGAGCAGTTCTTC
CASSSRGGRYEQFF
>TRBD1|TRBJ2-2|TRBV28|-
TGTGCCAGCAGTTCACAGGGGGCGCGAACCGGGGAGCTGTTTTTT
CASSSQGARTGELFF
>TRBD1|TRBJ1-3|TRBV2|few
TGTGCCAGGAGGCTGGGCAGGGGGGCTTCTGGAAACACCATATATTTT
CARRLGRGASGNTIYF
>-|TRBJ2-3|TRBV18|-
TGTGCCAGCTCACCACCGGGACTTACCATCACAGATACGCAGTATTTT
CASSPPGLTITDTQYF
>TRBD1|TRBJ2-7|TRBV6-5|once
TGTGCCAGCAGTTACTCGAAAGGGACAGTCTCCTACGAGCAGTACTTC
CASSYSKGTVSYEQYF
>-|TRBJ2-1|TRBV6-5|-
TGTGCCAGCAGACAATCCTCCGTTGAGTTCTTC
CASRQSSVEFF
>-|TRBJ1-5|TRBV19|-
TGTGCCAGTAGTACCGCGGTGGGGGGGATTGAAAATCAGCCCCAGCATTTT
CASSTAVGGIENQPQHF
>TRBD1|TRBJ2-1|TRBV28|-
TGTGCCAGCAGTTTGGGGACAGGGATTATCAATGAGCAGTTCTTC
CASSLGTGIINEQFF
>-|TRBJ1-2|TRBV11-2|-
TGTGCCAGCAGCTCGGAGGGCCATGGTGGCTACACCTTC
CASSSEGHGGYTF
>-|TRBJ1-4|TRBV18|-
TGTGCCAGCTCACCAAACGGGGGACGACTGATCGAAAAACTGTTTTTT
CASSPNGGRLIEKLFF
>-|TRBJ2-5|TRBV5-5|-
TGTGCCAGCAACGTATGGGGCCCAGAGACCCAGTACTTC
CASNVWGPETQYF
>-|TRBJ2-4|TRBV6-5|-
TGTGCCAGCGGAGGGGGCCGAAACATTCAGTACTTC
CASGGGRNIQYF
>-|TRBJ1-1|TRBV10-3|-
TGTGCCATCAGGGAGACGGTGAACACTGAAGCTTTCTTT
CAIRETVNTEAFF
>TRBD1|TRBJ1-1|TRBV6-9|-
TGTGCCAGCAGTTACAGGGACAGGGAAGCTTTCTTT
CASSYRDREAFF
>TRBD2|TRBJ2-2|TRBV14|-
TGTGCCAGCAGCCAAGATTTACTAGCGGGAAGCACCGGGGAGCTGTTTTTT
CASSQDLLAGSTGELFF
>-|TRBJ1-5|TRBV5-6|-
TGTGCCAGCAGCTTGGGGCAGGGGTATCAGCCCCAGCATTTT
CASSLGQGYQPQHF
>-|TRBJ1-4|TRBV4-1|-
TGCGCCAGCAGCCCTTGGCTGGGTAGGGAGGATAATGAAAAACTGTTTTTT
CASSPWLGREDNEKLFF
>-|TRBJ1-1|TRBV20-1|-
TGCAGTGCTAGAGAGTCCCATGAAGCTTTCTTT
CSARESHEAFF
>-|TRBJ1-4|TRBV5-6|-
TGTGCCAGCAGCTTGGGCGGGCGCCCGAATGAAAAACTGTTTTTT
CASSLGGRPNEKLFF
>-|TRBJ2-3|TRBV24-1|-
TGTGCCGCCGCGGTGGGCGGGACGGGCACAGATACGCAGTATTTT
CAAAVGGTGTDTQYF
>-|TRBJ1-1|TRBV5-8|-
TGTGCCAGCAGCTGGGGGCCCTTGACTGAAGCTTTCTTT
CASSWGPLTEAFF
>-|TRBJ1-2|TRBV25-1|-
TGTGCCAGCAGGGGCACCAACTATGGCTACACCTTC
CASRGTNYGYTF
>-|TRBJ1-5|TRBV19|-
TGTGCCAGTAGTATGTTCTGGGGGGGCAATCAGCCCCAGCATTTT
CASSMFWGGNQPQHF
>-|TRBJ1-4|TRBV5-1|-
TGCGCCAGCAGCTTGGGGCCGGGGACAACTAATGAAAAACTGTTTTTT
CASSLGPGTTNEKLFF
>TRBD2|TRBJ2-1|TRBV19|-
TGTGCCAGTAGTCCCGGGACTATTAATGAGCAGTTCTTC
CASSPGTINEQFF
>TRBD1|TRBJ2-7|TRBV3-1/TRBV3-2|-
TGTGCCAGCAGCCGTAGACAGGGGGCAGGCGAGCAGTACTTC
CASSRRQGAGEQYF
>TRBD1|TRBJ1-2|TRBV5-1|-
TGCGCCAGCAGCCGACCGGACAGGGAGGGATACGGCTACACCTTC
CASSRPDREGYGYTF
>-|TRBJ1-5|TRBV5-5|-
TGTGCCAGCAGCTTGCAGGGTGGTGGTCGCCAGCCCCAGCATTTT
CASSLQGGGRQPQHF
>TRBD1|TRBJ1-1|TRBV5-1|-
TGCGCCAGCAGCTTGGACGGGACAGAGGAGGAAGCTTTCTTT
CASSLDGTEEEAFF
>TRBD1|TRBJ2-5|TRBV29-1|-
TGCAGCGTTGCTCAGGGGGCGGGAGAGACCCAGTACTTC
CSVAQGAGETQYF
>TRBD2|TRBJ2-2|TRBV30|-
TGTGCCTGGAGCGGACTAGCGGGATCTACGAACACCGGGGAGCTGTTTTTT
CAWSGLAGSTNTGELFF
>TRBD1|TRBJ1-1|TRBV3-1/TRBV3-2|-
TGTGCCAGCAGTGGTCCGGGACAGGTAAAAGAAGCTTTCTTT
CASSGPGQVKEAFF
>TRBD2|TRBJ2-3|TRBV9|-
TGTGCCAGCAGCGTAGCTCTAACTAGCGGGGTTCAAGATACGCAGTATTTT
CASSVALTSGVQDTQYF
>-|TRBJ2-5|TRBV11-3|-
TGTGCCAGCAGCTCCGGAGGAGAGACCCAGTACTTC
CASSSGGETQYF
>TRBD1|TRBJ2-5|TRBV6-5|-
TGTGCCAGCAGTTCACAGGGGGCTACGGAGACCCAGTACTTC
CASSSQGATETQYF